This TCR beta chain was obtained from a study of graft-versus-host responses after intestinal transplantation. Germline CDR1 and CDR2: MGHRA and YSYEKL. V was shortened by 0 bases and J by 3 bases, with 15 bases between the two germline ends. This CDR3 spans 17 amino acids. Points on this clone: The antigen is undetermined.

Only in-frame clones appear in the TCRdb table, and some are missing; sequencing was by immunoSEQ multiplex PCR. The sample includes about 110,000 clones, approximately 88% seen only once; the top ten take about 0.75%. This clonotype was sampled from a human donor who was the organ donor for an intestinal transplant. This rearrangement joins TRBV4-1 to TRBJ2-1, with a tentative D call TRBD2 (6 bases). Source: unstimulated CD4+ T cells sorted from spleen or lymph node cells, taken before transplant. For the CDR3, the DNA is TGCGCCAGCAGCCAAGATACGGTGGGACTGAGCTACAATGAGCAGTTCTTC. As protein: CASSQDTVGLSYNEQFF.